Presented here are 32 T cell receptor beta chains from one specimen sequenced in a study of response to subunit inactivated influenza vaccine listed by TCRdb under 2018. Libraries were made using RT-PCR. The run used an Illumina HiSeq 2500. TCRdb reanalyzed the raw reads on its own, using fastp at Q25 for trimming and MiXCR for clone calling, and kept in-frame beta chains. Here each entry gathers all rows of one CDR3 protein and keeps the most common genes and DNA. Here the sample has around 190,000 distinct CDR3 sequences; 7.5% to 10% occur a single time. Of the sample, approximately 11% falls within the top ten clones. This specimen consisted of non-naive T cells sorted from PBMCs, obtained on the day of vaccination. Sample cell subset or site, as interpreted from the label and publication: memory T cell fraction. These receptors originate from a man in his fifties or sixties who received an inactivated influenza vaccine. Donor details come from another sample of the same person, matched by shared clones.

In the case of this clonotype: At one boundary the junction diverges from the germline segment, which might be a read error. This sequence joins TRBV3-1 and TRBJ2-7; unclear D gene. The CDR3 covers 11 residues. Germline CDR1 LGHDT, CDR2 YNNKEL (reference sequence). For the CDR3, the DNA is TGTGCCAGCAGCCAAGGTCCCGAGCAGCACTTC. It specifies CASSQGPEQHF.

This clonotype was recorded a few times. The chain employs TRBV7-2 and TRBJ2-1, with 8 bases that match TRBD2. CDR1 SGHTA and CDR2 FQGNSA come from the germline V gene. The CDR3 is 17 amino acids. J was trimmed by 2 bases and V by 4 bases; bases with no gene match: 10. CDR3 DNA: TGTGCCAGCAGCTCCCTTTGGGGCGGGAGGACCTACAATGAGCAGTTCTTC. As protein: CASSSLWGGRTYNEQFF.

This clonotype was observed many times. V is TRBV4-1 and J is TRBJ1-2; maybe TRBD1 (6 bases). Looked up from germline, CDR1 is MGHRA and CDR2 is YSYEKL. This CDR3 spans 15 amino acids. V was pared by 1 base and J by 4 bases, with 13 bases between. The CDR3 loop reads CASSQALTGFYGYTF. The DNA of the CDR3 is TGCGCCAGCAGCCAAGCCCTTACAGGGTTCTATGGCTACACCTTC.

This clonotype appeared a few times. CDR3 protein: CASSIRGLAGGPSYNEQFF. The CDR3, as DNA: TGTGCCAGCAGCATCCGAGGACTAGCGGGAGGACCCTCCTACAATGAGCAGTTCTTC. The chain combines TRBV5-6 with TRBJ2-1, with TRBD2 matching 14 bases. The CDR3 runs to 19 residues. Germline values: CDR1 SGHDT, CDR2 YYEEEE. V lost 4 bases, J lost 0 bases, and 9 bases stayed unmatched.

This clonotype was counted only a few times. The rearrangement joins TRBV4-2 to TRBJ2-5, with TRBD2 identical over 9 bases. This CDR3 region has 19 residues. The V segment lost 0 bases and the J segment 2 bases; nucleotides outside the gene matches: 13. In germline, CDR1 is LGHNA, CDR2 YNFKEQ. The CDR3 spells CASSQDGVAGGPRQETQYF. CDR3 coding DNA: TGTGCCAGCAGCCAAGATGGTGTCGCGGGGGGGCCGCGTCAAGAGACCCAGTACTTC.

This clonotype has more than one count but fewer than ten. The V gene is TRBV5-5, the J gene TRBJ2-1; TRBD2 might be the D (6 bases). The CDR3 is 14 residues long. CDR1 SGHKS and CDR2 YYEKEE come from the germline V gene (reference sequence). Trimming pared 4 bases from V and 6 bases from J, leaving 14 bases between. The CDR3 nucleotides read TGTGCCAGCAGCCAGCCGGCGGGGCGCAATGAGCAGTTCTTC. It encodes CASSQPAGRNEQFF.

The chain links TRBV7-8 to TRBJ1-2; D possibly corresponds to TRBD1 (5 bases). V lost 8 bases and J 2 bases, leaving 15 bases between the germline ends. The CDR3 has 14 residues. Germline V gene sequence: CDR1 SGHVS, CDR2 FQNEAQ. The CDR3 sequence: CASSLTGANYGYTF. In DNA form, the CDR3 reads TGTGCCAGCTCCCTCACTGGGGCCAACTATGGCTACACCTTC. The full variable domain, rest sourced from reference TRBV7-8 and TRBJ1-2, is GAGVSQSPRYKVAKRGQDVALRCDPISGHVSLFWYQQALGQGPEFLTYFQNEAQLDKSGLPSDRFFAERPEGSVSTLKIQRTQQEDSAVYLCASSLTGANYGYTFGSGTRLTVV.

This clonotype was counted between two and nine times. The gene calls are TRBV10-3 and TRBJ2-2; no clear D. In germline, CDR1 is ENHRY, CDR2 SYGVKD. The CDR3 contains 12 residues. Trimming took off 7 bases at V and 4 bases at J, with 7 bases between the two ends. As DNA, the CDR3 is TGTGCCATCAATAAGGGCACCGGGGAGCTGTTTTTT. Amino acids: CAINKGTGELFF.

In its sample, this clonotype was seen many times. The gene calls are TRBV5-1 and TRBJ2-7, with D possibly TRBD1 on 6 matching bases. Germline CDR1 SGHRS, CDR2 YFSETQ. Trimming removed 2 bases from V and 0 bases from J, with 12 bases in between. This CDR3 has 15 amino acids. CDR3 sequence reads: CASSFTRDTSYEQYF. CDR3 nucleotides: TGCGCCAGCAGCTTTACCAGGGACACCTCCTACGAGCAGTACTTC.

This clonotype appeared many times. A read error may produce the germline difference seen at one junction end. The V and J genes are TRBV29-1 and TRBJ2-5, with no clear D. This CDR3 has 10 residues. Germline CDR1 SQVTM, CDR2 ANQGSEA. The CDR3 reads CSVGDGKLLF. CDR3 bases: TGCAGCGTTGGGGATGGAAAGCTTCTCTTC.

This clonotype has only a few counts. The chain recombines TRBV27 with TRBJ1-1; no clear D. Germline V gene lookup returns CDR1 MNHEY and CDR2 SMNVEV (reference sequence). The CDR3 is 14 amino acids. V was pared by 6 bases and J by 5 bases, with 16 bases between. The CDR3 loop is CASSPNPSFTEAFF. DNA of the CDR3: TGTGCCAGCAGCCCAAACCCCAGTTTTACTGAAGCTTTCTTT.

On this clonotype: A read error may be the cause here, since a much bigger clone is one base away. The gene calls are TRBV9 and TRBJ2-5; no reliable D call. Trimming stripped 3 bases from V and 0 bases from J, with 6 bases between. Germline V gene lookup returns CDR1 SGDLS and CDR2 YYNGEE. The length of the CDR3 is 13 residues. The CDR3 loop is CASSGLNQETQYF. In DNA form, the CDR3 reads TGTGCCAGCAGCGGCCTGAACCAAGAGACCCAGTACTTC.

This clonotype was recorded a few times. The CDR3 loop reads CASSLGSRADTQYF. In DNA, the CDR3 is TGTGCCAGCAGCTTAGGATCAAGAGCAGATACGCAGTATTTT. The chain uses TRBV7-7 and TRBJ2-3; D is unclear. In germline, CDR1 is SSHAT, CDR2 FNYEAQ (reference sequence). The V gene lost 1 base and the J gene lost 4 bases, with 9 bases spanning the gap. The CDR3 is 14 amino acids.

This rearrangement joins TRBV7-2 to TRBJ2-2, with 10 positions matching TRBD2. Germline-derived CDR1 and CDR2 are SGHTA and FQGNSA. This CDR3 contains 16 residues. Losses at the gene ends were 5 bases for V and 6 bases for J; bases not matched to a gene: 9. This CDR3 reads CASSLSRTSGPGELFF. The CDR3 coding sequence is TGTGCCAGCAGCCTCTCCCGGACTAGCGGACCCGGGGAGCTGTTTTTT.

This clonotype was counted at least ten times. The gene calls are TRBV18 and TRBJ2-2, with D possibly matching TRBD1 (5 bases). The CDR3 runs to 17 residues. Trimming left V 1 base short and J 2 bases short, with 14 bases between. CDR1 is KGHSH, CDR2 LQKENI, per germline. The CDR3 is CASSPLGQGINTGELFF. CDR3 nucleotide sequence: TGTGCCAGCTCACCACTTGGACAAGGGATTAACACCGGGGAGCTGTTTTTT. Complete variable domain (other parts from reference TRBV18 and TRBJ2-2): NAGVMQNPRHLVRRRGQEARLRCSPMKGHSHVYWYRQLPEEGLKFMVYLQKENIIDESGMPKERFSAEFPKEGPSILRIQQVVRGDSAAYFCASSPLGQGINTGELFFGEGSRLTVL.

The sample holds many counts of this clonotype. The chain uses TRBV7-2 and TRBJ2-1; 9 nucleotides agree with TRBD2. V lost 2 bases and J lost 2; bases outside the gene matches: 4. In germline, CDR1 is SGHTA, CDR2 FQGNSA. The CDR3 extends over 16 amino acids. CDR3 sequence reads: CASSLNAGGTYNEQFF. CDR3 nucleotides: TGTGCCAGCAGCTTAAACGCGGGGGGGACCTACAATGAGCAGTTCTTC.

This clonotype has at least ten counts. The CDR3 region has the DNA TGTGCCAGCAGGTTCGGGACAGGGCAGGTGGGCGAGCAGTTCTTC. Its translation: CASRFGTGQVGEQFF. The V gene is TRBV11-2, the J gene TRBJ2-1; 9 nucleotides agree with TRBD1. Trimming removed 6 bases from V and 10 bases from J; junction bases left unmatched: 13. CDR1 and CDR2 from the germline V gene are SGHAT and FQNNGV. CDR3 length: 15 amino acids.

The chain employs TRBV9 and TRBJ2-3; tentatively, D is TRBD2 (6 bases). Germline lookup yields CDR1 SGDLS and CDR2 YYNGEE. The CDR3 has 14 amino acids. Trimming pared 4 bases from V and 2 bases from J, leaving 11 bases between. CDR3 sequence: CASSKGLLTDTQYF. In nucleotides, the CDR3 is TGTGCCAGCAGCAAAGGACTACTCACAGATACGCAGTATTTT. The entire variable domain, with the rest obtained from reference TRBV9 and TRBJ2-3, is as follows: DSGVTQTPKHLITATGQRVTLRCSPRSGDLSVYWYQQSLDQGLQFLIQYYNGEERAKGNILERFSAQQFPDLHSELNLSSLELGDSALYFCASSKGLLTDTQYFGPGTRLTVL.

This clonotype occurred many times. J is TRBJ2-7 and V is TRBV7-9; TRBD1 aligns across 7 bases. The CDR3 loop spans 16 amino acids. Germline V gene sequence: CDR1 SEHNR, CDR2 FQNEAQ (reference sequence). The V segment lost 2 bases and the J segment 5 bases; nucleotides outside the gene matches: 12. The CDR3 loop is CASSLRRQGGMDEQYF. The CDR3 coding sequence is TGTGCCAGCAGCTTAAGGCGACAGGGCGGAATGGACGAGCAGTACTTC.

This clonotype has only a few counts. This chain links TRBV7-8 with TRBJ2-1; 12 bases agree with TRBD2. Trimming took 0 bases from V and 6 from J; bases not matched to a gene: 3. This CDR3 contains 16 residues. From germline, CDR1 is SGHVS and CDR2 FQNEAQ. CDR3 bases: TGTGCCAGCAGCTTAGCGCGACTAGCGGGAGTCAATGAGCAGTTCTTC. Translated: CASSLARLAGVNEQFF.

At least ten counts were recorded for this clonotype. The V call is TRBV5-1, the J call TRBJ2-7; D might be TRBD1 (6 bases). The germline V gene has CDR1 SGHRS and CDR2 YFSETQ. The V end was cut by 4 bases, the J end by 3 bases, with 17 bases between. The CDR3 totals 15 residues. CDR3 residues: CASSNPGQTIYEQYF. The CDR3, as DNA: TGCGCCAGCAGCAATCCGGGACAAACAATCTACGAGCAGTACTTC.

DNA for the CDR3: TGTGCCAGCAGTAGTATGCTAGCGGGGGGTACCTACGAGCAGTACTTC. It yields the protein CASSSMLAGGTYEQYF. This chain uses TRBV27 with TRBJ2-7; 11 bases are a match to TRBD2. Germline trimming cut 5 bases from V and 2 bases from J; bases unmatched to any gene: 8. The CDR3 totals 16 residues. Germline V gives CDR1 MNHEY, CDR2 SMNVEV (reference sequence).

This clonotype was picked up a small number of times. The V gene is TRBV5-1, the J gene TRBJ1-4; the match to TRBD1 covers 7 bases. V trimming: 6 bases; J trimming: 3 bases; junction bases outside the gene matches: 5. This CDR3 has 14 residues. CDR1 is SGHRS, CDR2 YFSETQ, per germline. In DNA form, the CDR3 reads TGCGCCAGCACCGTGACAGGGCCTAATGAAAAACTGTTTTTT. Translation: CASTVTGPNEKLFF.

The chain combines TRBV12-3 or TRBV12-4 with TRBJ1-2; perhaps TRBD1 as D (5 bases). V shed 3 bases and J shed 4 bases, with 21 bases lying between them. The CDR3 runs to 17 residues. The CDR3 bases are TGTGCCAGCAGTTTCGCAGGGAGCGCGTCAGGCCTCTATGGCTACACCTTC. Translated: CASSFAGSASGLYGYTF.

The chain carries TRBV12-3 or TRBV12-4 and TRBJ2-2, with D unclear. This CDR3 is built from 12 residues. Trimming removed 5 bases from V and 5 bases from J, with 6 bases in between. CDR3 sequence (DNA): TGTGCCAGCAGTCCGATGACCGGGGAGCTGTTTTTT. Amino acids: CASSPMTGELFF.

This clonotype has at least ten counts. The CDR3 spells CASSLRGGEKLFF. The CDR3 nucleotides are TGTGCCAGCAGCCTCCGGGGAGGCGAAAAACTGTTTTTT. The chain couples TRBV27 to TRBJ1-4; D unclear. The CDR3 length is 13 residues. From germline, CDR1 is MNHEY and CDR2 SMNVEV (reference sequence). V shed 6 bases and J shed 8 bases, with 13 bases lying between them.

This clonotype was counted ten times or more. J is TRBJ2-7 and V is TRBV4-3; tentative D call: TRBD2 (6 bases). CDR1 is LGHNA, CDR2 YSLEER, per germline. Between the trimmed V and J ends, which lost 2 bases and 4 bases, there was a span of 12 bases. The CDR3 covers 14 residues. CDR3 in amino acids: CASSQRNGGYEQYF. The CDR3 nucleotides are TGCGCCAGCAGCCAAAGAAACGGGGGTTACGAGCAGTACTTC.

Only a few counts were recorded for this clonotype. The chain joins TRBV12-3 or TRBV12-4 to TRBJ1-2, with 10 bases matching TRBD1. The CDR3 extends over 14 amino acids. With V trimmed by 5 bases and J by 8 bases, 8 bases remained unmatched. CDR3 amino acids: CASSLTDRGGGYTF. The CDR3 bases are TGTGCCAGCAGTCTAACGGACAGGGGGGGCGGCTACACCTTC.

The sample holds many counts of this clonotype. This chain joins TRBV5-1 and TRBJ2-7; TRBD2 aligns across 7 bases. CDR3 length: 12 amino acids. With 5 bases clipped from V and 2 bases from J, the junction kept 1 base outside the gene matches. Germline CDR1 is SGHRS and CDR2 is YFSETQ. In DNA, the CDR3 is TGCGCCAGCAGGGGGGGGACCTACGAGCAGTACTTC. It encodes CASRGGTYEQYF.

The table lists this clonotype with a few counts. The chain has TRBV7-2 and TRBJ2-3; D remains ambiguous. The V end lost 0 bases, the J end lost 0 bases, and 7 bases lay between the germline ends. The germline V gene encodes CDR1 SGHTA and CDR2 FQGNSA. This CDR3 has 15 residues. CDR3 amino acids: CASSLAITSTDTQYF. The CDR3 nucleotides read TGTGCCAGCAGCTTAGCCATTACTAGCACAGATACGCAGTATTTT.

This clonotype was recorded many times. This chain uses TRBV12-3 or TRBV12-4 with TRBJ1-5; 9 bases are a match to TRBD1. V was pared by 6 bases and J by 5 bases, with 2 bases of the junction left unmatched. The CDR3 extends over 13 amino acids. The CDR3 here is CASRTGGYQPQHF. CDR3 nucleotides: TGTGCCAGCAGGACAGGGGGATATCAGCCCCAGCATTTT.

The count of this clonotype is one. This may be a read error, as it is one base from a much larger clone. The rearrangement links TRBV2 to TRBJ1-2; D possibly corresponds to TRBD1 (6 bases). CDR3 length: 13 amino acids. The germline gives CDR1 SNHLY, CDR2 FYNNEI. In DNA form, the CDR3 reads TGTGCCAGAAGTGACGGGGGCCTCTATGGCTACACCTTC. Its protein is CARSDGGLYGYTF.